Listed below are T cell receptor beta chains from one sample, sequenced in a study of T cells after posttransplantation cyclophosphamide. Clones were read by immunoSEQ multiplex PCR, and TCRdb kept only the in-frame ones, dropping some. The sample has around 31,000 clones, 91% seen once. Sequencing was done on a sample of naive CD4+ T cells sorted from blood. These receptors all come from a man aged 25-45 years in good health and a related stem cell transplant donor. CDR3s include the opening cysteine and the closing phenylalanine or tryptophan. Each record gives: J gene, clone size, V gene, D gene, CDR3 protein, CDR3 DNA. The D gene is left open where the match is weak. A clone size is listed for some rows: how often the clone was seen (once, few, many), or a class if it is expanded.

J: TRBJ2-1
size: few
V: TRBV10-3
D: TRBD1
CDR3: CAISGTGGNNEQFF
DNA: TGTGCCATCAGCGGGACAGGGGGTAACAATGAGCAGTTCTTC

J: TRBJ1-1
size: NA
V: TRBV7-3
D: NA
CDR3: CASSLGSQPGTEAFF
DNA: TGTGCCAGCAGCTTAGGCAGTCAGCCAGGCACTGAAGCTTTCTTT

J: TRBJ2-1
size: NA
V: TRBV13
D: NA
CDR3: CASSPEGLSYNEQFF
DNA: TGTGCCAGCAGCCCGGAGGGGCTGTCCTACAATGAGCAGTTCTTC

J: TRBJ1-2
size: NA
V: TRBV7-3
D: TRBD1
CDR3: CASSPTGALNYGYTF
DNA: TGTGCCAGCAGCCCAACAGGGGCGCTGAACTATGGCTACACCTTC

J: TRBJ1-5
size: NA
V: TRBV7-9
D: NA
CDR3: CASSFSGSNQPQHF
DNA: TGTGCCAGCAGCTTTAGTGGTAGCAATCAGCCCCAGCATTTT

J: TRBJ2-1
size: NA
V: TRBV19
D: TRBD2
CDR3: CASMTSGYDYNEQFF
DNA: TGTGCCAGTATGACTAGCGGGTATGACTACAATGAGCAGTTCTTC

J: TRBJ1-2
size: NA
V: TRBV28
D: NA
CDR3: CASSGLPTLTDNYGYTF
DNA: TGTGCCAGCAGTGGACTACCCACGCTGACAGACAACTATGGCTACACCTTC

J: TRBJ1-1
size: NA
V: TRBV10-3
D: NA
CDR3: CVSQQGLGGLTEAFF
DNA: TGTGTCTCACAGCAGGGATTGGGGGGGCTCACTGAAGCTTTCTTT

J: TRBJ2-3
size: NA
V: TRBV7-7
D: TRBD2
CDR3: CASSLAGEGPDTQYF
DNA: TGTGCCAGCAGCTTAGCAGGGGAGGGTCCAGATACGCAGTATTTT

J: TRBJ1-5
size: once
V: TRBV7-2
D: NA
CDR3: CASSLAVVQPQHF
DNA: TGTGCCAGCAGCTTAGCAGTAGTCCAGCCCCAGCATTTT

J: TRBJ1-1
size: NA
V: TRBV9
D: NA
CDR3: CASSEGQVGTEAFF
DNA: TGTGCCAGCAGCGAAGGTCAGGTTGGAACTGAAGCTTTCTTT

J: TRBJ2-3
size: NA
V: TRBV5-1
D: TRBD2
CDR3: CASSFGTSGGADTQYF
DNA: TGCGCCAGCAGCTTCGGGACTAGCGGGGGGGCGGATACGCAGTATTTT

J: TRBJ1-6
size: NA
V: TRBV6-4
D: TRBD1
CDR3: CASSDTSGGVARSSYNSPLHF
DNA: TGTGCCAGCAGTGACACGTCAGGGGGTGTCGCGCGGAGCTCCTATAATTCACCCCTCCACTTT

J: TRBJ2-3
size: NA
V: TRBV11-3
D: NA
CDR3: CASSFSGDTQYF
DNA: TGTGCCAGCAGCTTTAGCGGAGATACGCAGTATTTT

J: TRBJ1-2
size: once
V: TRBV9
D: NA
CDR3: CASSVDLLSPYGYTF
DNA: TGTGCCAGCAGCGTAGACCTTTTGAGTCCCTATGGCTACACCTTC

J: TRBJ2-7
size: NA
V: TRBV12-5
D: TRBD1
CDR3: CASGGPIKQGASSYEQYF
DNA: TGTGCTAGTGGTGGGCCCATTAAACAGGGGGCAAGCTCCTACGAGCAGTACTTC

J: TRBJ2-7
size: NA
V: TRBV6-5
D: TRBD2
CDR3: CASSYSVWGGEQYF
DNA: TGTGCCAGCAGTTACTCAGTGTGGGGGGGCGAGCAGTACTTC

J: TRBJ2-7
size: once
V: TRBV5-1
D: NA
CDR3: CASSKTDLYEQYF
DNA: TGCGCCAGCAGCAAGACAGACCTCTACGAGCAGTACTTC